Below, one T cell receptor (beta chain) is given with its context. As yet, its antigen is unknown. This entry belongs to a study of CD4+ T cells in melanoma. Study-level findings and limits: In melanoma, neoantigen-specific CD4+ T cells reportedly differed in differentiation state. A reported correlation linked neoantigen-specific CD4+ T cells to CD8+, macrophage and B cell function.

Sequencing was performed with immunoSEQ multiplex PCR; in TCRdb, only in-frame clones are kept and a portion is missing. The sample yields around 100,000 clones, about 92% seen once. This CDR3 has 13 residues. Between the trimmed V and J ends, which lost 7 bases and 1 base, there was a span of 7 bases. The V gene's germline CDR1 is MDHEN and CDR2 SYDVKM. The V and J genes are TRBV28 and TRBJ2-2; D unresolved. Sequencing was performed on peripheral blood. This TCR derives from a human donor with melanoma. CDR3 in amino acids: CASNTGNTGELFF. The CDR3 DNA sequence: TGTGCCAGCAACACGGGGAACACCGGGGAGCTGTTTTTT.